This is a list of T cell receptor beta chains from one sample in a study of early T cells in non-severe SARS-CoV-2 infection. MiXCR, run by TCRdb on the 5' RACE reads, gives a single entry per CDR3 protein. The sample has roughly 81,000 distinct CDR3 sequences, 9% to 14% seen once; the top ten hold about 2.6%. Sequenced material: whole blood. The origin of the receptors is an adult who was a healthcare worker with PCR-confirmed SARS-CoV-2 infection or an uninfected control (not recorded which). Both conserved end residues are part of each CDR3. The D gene is left open where the match is weak. Not every row has a clone size; where given, it reads once, few, many or a size class.

clone size	V gene	D gene	J gene	CDR3 DNA	CDR3 protein
many	TRBV6-5	.	TRBJ1-1	TGTGCCAGCAGCCGACCCTCAGGAGGGGCTTTCTTT	CASSRPSGGAFF
.	TRBV6-5	TRBD2	TRBJ2-2	TGTGCCAGCAGTCTCAACCCTAGCGGGGGGTTGGCCGGGGAGCTGTTTTTT	CASSLNPSGGLAGELFF
few	TRBV28	.	TRBJ2-7	TGTGCTGTGGGCCCATTGCCCGAGCAGTACTTC	CAVGPLPEQYF
.	TRBV20-1	TRBD1	TRBJ2-7	TGCAGTGCTAGCTCCGGGACAGGGGGCCGGCAGTACTTC	CSASSGTGGRQYF
.	TRBV5-1	.	TRBJ2-5	TGCGCCAGCAACCGGGGGGCGGAAGAGACCCAGTACTTC	CASNRGAEETQYF
few	TRBV3-1	.	TRBJ1-6	TGTGCCAGCAGCCAAGGGGAGACAGGTATTTCACGCCTCCACTTT	CASSQGETGISRLHF
.	TRBV7-2	.	TRBJ2-7	TGTGCCAGCAGCACCGGCCCAGGGCTCCCCTACGAGCAGTACTTC	CASSTGPGLPYEQYF
few	TRBV29-1	.	TRBJ2-3	TGCAGCGCCGAAACATATATTCGGGATACGCAGTATTTT	CSAETYIRDTQYF
.	TRBV7-9	.	TRBJ2-2	TGTGCCTACTTCATCGTCGGACCCGGGGAGCTGTTTTTT	CAYFIVGPGELFF
few	TRBV12-5	.	TRBJ2-5	TGTGCTAGTGGTCCAAGTGGGGTCACTCAAGAGACCCAGTACTTC	CASGPSGVTQETQYF
.	TRBV21-1	.	TRBJ2-3	TGTGCCAGCAGCAAAGCGGACACAGATACGCAGTATTTT	CASSKADTDTQYF
few	TRBV7-3	TRBD2	TRBJ2-1	TGTGCCAGCAGCTCCCCGACTAGCGGGGGTATCAATGAGCAGTTCTTC	CASSSPTSGGINEQFF
many	TRBV11-2	TRBD1	TRBJ2-7	TGTGCCAGCAGCTTGGGGACAGACTACGAGCAGTACTTC	CASSLGTDYEQYF
many	TRBV4-1	.	TRBJ1-1	TGCGCCAGCAGCCTATCTGAGAACACTGAAGCTTTCTTT	CASSLSENTEAFF
.	TRBV29-1	.	TRBJ2-3	TGCAGCGTCCGACAGGCCCCGGGCACAGATACGCAGTATTTT	CSVRQAPGTDTQYF
many	TRBV5-1	TRBD1	TRBJ1-1	TGCGCCAGCAGCTGGGGACAGGGGACTGAAGCTTTCTTT	CASSWGQGTEAFF
.	TRBV10-3	TRBD2	TRBJ2-7	TGTGCCATCAGTGGACAGCGGGAGGGCCTATACGAGCAGTACTTC	CAISGQREGLYEQYF
many	TRBV12-3/TRBV12-4	.	TRBJ2-1	TGTGCCAGCTCCCCTCGACGGGGGGCAACATACAATGAGCAGTTCTTC	CASSPRRGATYNEQFF
many	TRBV11-2	.	TRBJ2-5	TGTGCCAGCAGTTTGGACGAGACCCAGTACTTC	CASSLDETQYF
many	TRBV28	.	TRBJ2-7	TGTGCCAGCAGTCGCTCCTACGAGCAGTACTTC	CASSRSYEQYF
.	TRBV9	TRBD1	TRBJ1-1	TGTGCCAGCACCCCAAGGATTCAGGGGGTTAACACTGAAGCTTTCTTT	CASTPRIQGVNTEAFF
.	TRBV29-1	.	TRBJ2-1	TGCAGCGCCCCGGGGGACAGTGAGCAGTTCTTC	CSAPGDSEQFF
.	TRBV6-5	TRBD1	TRBJ1-6	TGTGCCAGCCGGCGGGACAGGTCTTATTCACCCCTCCACTTT	CASRRDRSYSPLHF
many	TRBV10-2	TRBD1	TRBJ1-2	TGCGCCAGCAGTACTGGACAGGGGTACTATGGCTACACCTTC	CASSTGQGYYGYTF
few	TRBV11-3	.	TRBJ1-1	TGTGCCAGCAGCCCCGCAGGGAACCTTAACACTGAAGCTTTCTTT	CASSPAGNLNTEAFF
.	TRBV20-1	TRBD1	TRBJ2-3	TGCAGTGTCCCAGGGGGCCGCTTAGATACGCAGTATTTT	CSVPGGRLDTQYF
.	TRBV6-6	.	TRBJ1-6	TGTGCCAGCAGTGAACAGGGCCCGCCGGATTCACCCCTCCACTTT	CASSEQGPPDSPLHF
.	TRBV7-9	TRBD2	TRBJ2-1	TGTGCCATCGGGACTAGCGGCCCTAGCTCCTACAATGAGCAGTTCTTC	CAIGTSGPSSYNEQFF
.	TRBV28	TRBD1	TRBJ1-1	TGTGCCAGCAGTCCTAACAGGGGGCTTGGCACTGAAGCTTTCTTT	CASSPNRGLGTEAFF
many	TRBV12-3/TRBV12-4	.	TRBJ1-2	TGTGCCAGCAGTCATGGACGAATTGGTGGCTACACCTTC	CASSHGRIGGYTF
many	TRBV6-6	.	TRBJ2-3	TGTGCCAGCAGTTCTCGGGGCACAAGGGAGAGAACAGATACGCAGTATTTT	CASSSRGTRERTDTQYF
few	TRBV3-1	TRBD1	TRBJ2-7	TGTGCCAGCAGCCGCCGACAGGGGACTGGAGAGCAGTACTTC	CASSRRQGTGEQYF
many	TRBV20-1	.	TRBJ2-6	TGCAGTGCTAGAGATACCGACTCTGGGGCCAACGTCCTGACTTTC	CSARDTDSGANVLTF
many	TRBV11-2	TRBD2	TRBJ2-7	TGTGCCAGCAGCCCTCTGACTAGCACCTACGAGCAGTACTTC	CASSPLTSTYEQYF
.	TRBV14	.	TRBJ1-4	TGTGCCAGCAGCCGGGGGCCCCGCCTGTTTTTT	CASSRGPRLFF
few	TRBV12-3/TRBV12-4	.	TRBJ1-1	TGTGCCAGCAGTTTGTCCCAGGACAACACTGAAGCTTTCTTT	CASSLSQDNTEAFF
few	TRBV11-2	.	TRBJ2-7	TGTGCCACCGGAGAACTGGGCTACGAGCAGTACTTC	CATGELGYEQYF
.	TRBV28	.	TRBJ2-6	TGTGCCAGCAGTATAAACCGGGCCAACGTCCTGACTTTC	CASSINRANVLTF
many	TRBV10-1	TRBD1	TRBJ1-2	TGCGCCAGCAGTGAGTCGAGGGGGCTGGACTATGGCTACACCTTC	CASSESRGLDYGYTF
few	TRBV7-3	TRBD1	TRBJ1-1	TGTGCCAGCAGCCCCCGGGACAGCGAAGACACTGAAGCTTTCTTT	CASSPRDSEDTEAFF
many	TRBV4-2	TRBD1	TRBJ2-3	TGTGCCAGCAGCCAAGGGGCCGGGACAGGGGACACAGATACGCAGTATTTT	CASSQGAGTGDTDTQYF
few	TRBV6-1	.	TRBJ2-7	TGTGCCAGCAGTGAAGTCGGGCGCGAGCAGTACTTC	CASSEVGREQYF